A selection of T cell receptor beta chains follows, all from one sample in a study of OX40 agonist ivuxolimab in advanced cancers. Method: immunoSEQ multiplex PCR; TCRdb's copy keeps in-frame clones and lacks some. The profile shows approximately 82,000 clones, roughly 89% of them singletons. The source was CD4+ or CD8+ T cells sorted from blood, collected in a trial of the OX40 agonist ivuxolimab. The receptor set was obtained from an adult with an advanced solid tumor such as melanoma, head and neck, liver or kidney cancer. CDR3s include the opening cysteine and the closing phenylalanine or tryptophan.

>15|TRBV7-8|TRBJ1-1
CASSLEGTGNTEAFF
>14|TRBV5-4|TRBJ2-1
CASSLGDRVVMQFF
>15|TRBV7-2|TRBJ2-7
CASSLGRGISYEQYF
>14|TRBV6-5|TRBJ1-5
CASSYGRVGQPQHF
>15|TRBV30|TRBJ1-2
CAWRTNEGEDYGYTF
>17|TRBV28|TRBJ1-5
CASSQRPSTDSNQPQHF
>14|TRBV6-1|TRBJ2-3
CASSELSSGDTQYF
>17|TRBV5-4|TRBJ2-5
CASSYRGDTGVPQTQYF
>13|TRBV7-6|TRBJ1-2
CASSLVVRGGYTF
>15|TRBV6-6|TRBJ2-1
CASRTEGLAGNEQFF
>15|TRBV15|TRBJ2-1
CATSRAGGEGDEQFF
>12|TRBV7-9|TRBJ2-3
CASSSDTYEQYF
>13|TRBV5-1|NA
CASSKGPPYEQYF
>15|TRBV2|TRBJ2-1
CASVTSSGTYNEQFF
>15|TRBV6-1|TRBJ1-2
CASSEARGRYYGYTF
>14|TRBV6-6|TRBJ1-4
CASSYDRLNEKLFF
>13|TRBV27|TRBJ2-7
CASRDSGQHEQYF
>12|TRBV7-9|TRBJ1-6
CASSLIESPLHF
>12|TRBV2|TRBJ1-1
CASSQGRTEAFF
>15|TRBV9|TRBJ2-7
CASSVDSGSSYEQYF
>17|TRBV7-3|TRBJ2-2
CASSLTPGPTNTGELFF
>11|TRBV27|TRBJ1-2
CASRDNYGYTF
>13|TRBV12-5|TRBJ1-2
CASGQQLNYGYTF
>13|TRBV9|TRBJ1-1
CASSPRVEGEAFF
>18|TRBV15|TRBJ2-5
CATSRATWGTGGGETQYF
>15|TRBV7-9|TRBJ2-7
CASSHSAGSSYEQYF
>13|TRBV27|TRBJ1-3
CASSPRTGNTIYF
>12|TRBV4-1|TRBJ2-5
CASSQDMGSQYF
>16|TRBV27|TRBJ2-5
CASKGLGGTVQETQYF
>19|TRBV13|TRBJ1-1
CASSPKSSRGQGVRTEAFF
>11|TRBV20-1|TRBJ2-5
CSAPTGETQYF
>15|TRBV5-1|TRBJ1-5
CASSLWGGGNQPQHF
>16|TRBV29-1|TRBJ2-3
CSVEDPLAPSTDTQYF
>15|TRBV18|TRBJ2-5
CASSLNNGEGETQYF
>15|TRBV2|TRBJ2-5
CASSELGAKQETQYF
>15|TRBV27|TRBJ2-7
CASSLSPGAAYEQYF
>13|TRBV19|TRBJ1-2
CASRVRGAHGYTF
>16|TRBV5-1|TRBJ2-2
CASSLDTDFRAGELFF
>13|TRBV6-6|TRBJ2-1
CASRNVGGDEQFF
>14|TRBV9|TRBJ2-3
CASSADGGTDTQYF
>16|TRBV11-3|TRBJ2-1
CASSLVLAGVDNEQFF
>14|TRBV25-1|TRBJ1-1
CASSMSVGLSHAFF
>15|TRBV5-6|TRBJ2-1
CASSLPANSYNEQFF
>14|TRBV11-3|TRBJ2-1
CASSFSGEHHEQFF
>15|TRBV19|TRBJ1-5
CASSIETSNNQPQHF
>15|TRBV13|TRBJ2-7
CASSFLGQTGGEQYF
>13|TRBV30|TRBJ2-3
CAWSPAREDTQYF
>19|TRBV18|TRBJ2-3
CASSPRLAGPGGGTDTQYF
>14|TRBV19|TRBJ2-7
CASSPGGSSGEQYF
>14|TRBV30|TRBJ2-5
CAWSLGTSGETQYF
>14|TRBV30|TRBJ2-2
CAWSTTGSDGELFF
>15|TRBV7-8|TRBJ2-7
CASSLRATGSYEQYF
>13|TRBV5-1|TRBJ1-1
CASSLDGVTEAFF